This TCR beta chain was recovered during a study of T-cell reconstitution after alpha-beta-depleted transplantation in children. Researchers prepared the TCRbeta library using unique molecular identifiers, the study reports. TCRdb re-called the PCR reads with MiXCR, one entry per CDR3 protein. The data hold some 590,000 distinct CDR3 sequences, with 10% observed a single time. V dropped 7 bases and J dropped 3; count of bases not matched to a gene: 3. Germline loops: CDR1 ENHRY, CDR2 SYGVKD. The CDR3 consists of 14 residues. The chain couples TRBV10-3 to TRBJ1-2; 12 nucleotides line up with TRBD1. This TCR came from a human donor who donated a stem cell graft to a child with acute myeloid leukemia. Sequenced here: PBMCs from the stem cell graft donor, sampled from the stem cell graft. This chain's CDR3 is CAIKGQGADYGYTF. CDR3 DNA sequence: TGTGCCATCAAGGGACAGGGGGCTGACTATGGCTACACCTTC.